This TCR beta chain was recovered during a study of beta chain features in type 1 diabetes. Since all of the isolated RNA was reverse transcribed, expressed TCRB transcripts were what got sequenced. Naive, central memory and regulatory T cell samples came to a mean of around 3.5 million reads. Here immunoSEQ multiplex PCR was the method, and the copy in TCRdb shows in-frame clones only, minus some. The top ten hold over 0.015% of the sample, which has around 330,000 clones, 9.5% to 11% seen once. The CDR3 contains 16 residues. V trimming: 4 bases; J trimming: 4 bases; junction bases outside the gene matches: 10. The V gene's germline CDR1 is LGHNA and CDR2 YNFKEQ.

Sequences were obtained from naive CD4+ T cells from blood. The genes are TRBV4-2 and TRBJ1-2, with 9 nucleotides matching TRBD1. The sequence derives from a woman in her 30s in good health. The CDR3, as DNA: TGTGCCAGCAGCCCCCGGGACAGGGACTCGGGCTATGGCTACACCTTC. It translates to CASSPRDRDSGYGYTF.